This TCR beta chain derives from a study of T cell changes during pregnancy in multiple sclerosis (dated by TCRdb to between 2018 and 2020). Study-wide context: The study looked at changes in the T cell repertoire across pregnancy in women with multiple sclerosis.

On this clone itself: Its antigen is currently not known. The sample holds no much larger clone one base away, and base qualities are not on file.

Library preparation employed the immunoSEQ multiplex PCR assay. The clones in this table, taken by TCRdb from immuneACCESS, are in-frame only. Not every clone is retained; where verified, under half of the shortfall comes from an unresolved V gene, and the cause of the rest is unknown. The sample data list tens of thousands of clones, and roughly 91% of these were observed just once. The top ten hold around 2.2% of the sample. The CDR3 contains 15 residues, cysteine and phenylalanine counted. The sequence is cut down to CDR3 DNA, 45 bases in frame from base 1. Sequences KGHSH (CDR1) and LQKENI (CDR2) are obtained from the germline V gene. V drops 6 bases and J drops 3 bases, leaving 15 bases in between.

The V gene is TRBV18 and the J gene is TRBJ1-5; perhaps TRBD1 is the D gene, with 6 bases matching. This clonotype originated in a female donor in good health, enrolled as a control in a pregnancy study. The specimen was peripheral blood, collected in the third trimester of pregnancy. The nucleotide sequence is TGTGCCAGCTCCCCTGGGACACTCGTCAATCAGCCCCAGCATTTT. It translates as CASSPGTLVNQPQHF.